A selection of T cell receptor beta chains follows, all from one sample in a study of radiotherapy plus CTLA-4 blockade in lung cancer. Clones were sequenced by immunoSEQ multiplex PCR, and TCRdb holds only the in-frame ones, with some missing. Of about 62,000 clones listed, roughly three quarters are singletons. The sequences come from peripheral blood, collected from a patient treated with radiotherapy plus ipilimumab. All receptors come from a human donor with non-small cell lung cancer who had a complete response to radiotherapy plus ipilimumab. Each CDR3 is given with its conserved first and last residue. D genes are given only for firm matches. Clone size, where shown, is once, few, many, or a class for clones that have expanded.

d_call	cdr3_length	v_call	clone_size	j_call	cdr3_nt	cdr3_aa
TRBD2	14	TRBV7-8	-	TRBJ2-7	TGTGCCAGCAGCTTTGGCCCGGGGAGGGGTGAGCAGTACTTC	CASSFGPGRGEQYF
-	17	TRBV18	-	TRBJ1-3	TGTGCCAGCTCACCAACTTCGGGGAGATCAACCGGAAACACCATATATTTT	CASSPTSGRSTGNTIYF
-	13	TRBV29-1	-	TRBJ1-1	TGCAGCGCTGAAGGGCCTCCGAACACTGAAGCTTTCTTT	CSAEGPPNTEAFF
-	17	TRBV5-1	-	TRBJ2-5	TGCGCCAGCAGCCCCACCCGAGGACAGGGAGGGCGGGAGACCCAGTACTTC	CASSPTRGQGGRETQYF
-	16	TRBV5-1	-	TRBJ1-4	TGCGCCAGCAGCTTGGCCGAAGCCAGGCTCGGCGAAAAACTGTTTTTT	CASSLAEARLGEKLFF
-	14	TRBV5-1	once	TRBJ1-1	TGCGCCAGCAGCTTGGCTGGTCAGGGACTTGAAGCTTTCTTT	CASSLAGQGLEAFF
-	15	TRBV6-5	-	TRBJ1-1	TGTGCCAGCAGTTACTCGTGGGGAGGAAGGACTGAAGCTTTCTTT	CASSYSWGGRTEAFF
-	16	TRBV28	few	TRBJ2-7	TGTGCCAGCAGTATACTTGGGACTCAGCAAGCCTACGAGCAGTACTTC	CASSILGTQQAYEQYF
TRBD2	17	TRBV19	-	TRBJ2-2	TGTGCCAGTAGCCCCGGGAGGAGGCAGGGCAACACCGGGGAGCTGTTTTTT	CASSPGRRQGNTGELFF
-	17	TRBV9	once	TRBJ1-1	TGTGCCAGCAGCTCCACGGCTTTGGGGGGTCTGGGCACTGAAGCTTTCTTT	CASSSTALGGLGTEAFF
-	11	TRBV5-5	-	TRBJ2-7	TGTGCCAGCAGCTTTATCGGAGCGCAGTACTTC	CASSFIGAQYF
-	15	TRBV30	-	TRBJ2-1	TGTGCCTGGACTCCCGGACAGCACTCCTACAATGAGCAGTTCTTC	CAWTPGQHSYNEQFF
TRBD1	14	TRBV27	-	TRBJ1-2	TGTGCCAGCAGGAACAGGGGCGCTAACTATGGCTACACCTTC	CASRNRGANYGYTF
TRBD1	12	TRBV6-1	-	TRBJ1-2	TGTGCCAGCAGGACAGGGTTCTATGGCTACACCTTC	CASRTGFYGYTF
TRBD2	17	TRBV27	once	TRBJ2-3	TGTGCCAGCAGTTTGTCTGCCGGGACTAGCGGGGCGGGGACGCAGTATTTT	CASSLSAGTSGAGTQYF
-	15	TRBV10-2	-	TRBJ2-1	TGCGCCAGCAGACGATCGGGGGTTGGCTACAATGAGCAGTTCTTC	CASRRSGVGYNEQFF
-	14	TRBV5-1	-	TRBJ1-1	TGCGCCAGCAGCTTGGACCACATGAACACTGAAGCTTTCTTT	CASSLDHMNTEAFF
TRBD1	16	TRBV5-1	-	TRBJ2-7	TGCGCCAGCAGCCTTAACCCCGGGACAGGGACCTACGAGCAGTACTTC	CASSLNPGTGTYEQYF
-	13	TRBV15	-	TRBJ2-7	TGTGCCACCAGCAGAGGGGCACTCTACGAGCAGTACTTC	CATSRGALYEQYF
-	15	TRBV7-2	-	TRBJ1-1	TGTGCCAGCAGCTTAGAGGTCAGGGTGGTCGCTGAAGCTTTCTTT	CASSLEVRVVAEAFF
-	15	TRBV18	-	TRBJ1-3	TGTGCCAGCTCGCGAGCAGGGAACTCTGGAAACACCATATATTTT	CASSRAGNSGNTIYF
TRBD1	15	TRBV27	-	TRBJ1-5	TGTGCCAGCAGTCACGGGACAGGGGGTAATCAGCCCCAGCATTTT	CASSHGTGGNQPQHF
-	16	TRBV28	-	TRBJ2-7	TGTGCCAGCACCTCTAAACTAGGCGGTAGCACCTACGAGCAGTACTTC	CASTSKLGGSTYEQYF
-	13	TRBV29-1	-	TRBJ2-7	TGCAGCGTTGAAACAGTGGTCGCTGGAGAGCAGTACTTC	CSVETVVAGEQYF
-	16	TRBV7-2	-	TRBJ1-5	TGTGCCAGCAGCCCCGCGGGAAGGGCGGGCAATCAGCCCCAGCATTTT	CASSPAGRAGNQPQHF
-	11	TRBV11-2	-	TRBJ2-3	TGTGCCAGCAGCCCCTTTAATACGCAGTATTTT	CASSPFNTQYF
TRBD1	15	TRBV6-6	-	TRBJ2-1	TGTGCCAGCAGTCCTGTCCCGGGACAGGGCAATGAGCAGTTCTTC	CASSPVPGQGNEQFF
TRBD1	15	TRBV5-8	-	TRBJ2-7	TGTGCCAGCAGCTCAAGACAGGGGATTTCCTACGAGCAGTACTTC	CASSSRQGISYEQYF
TRBD1	14	TRBV4-3	-	TRBJ1-5	TGCGCCAGTAGCCAGAGACAGGGAGATCAGCCCCAGCATTTT	CASSQRQGDQPQHF